This TCR beta chain was identified in a study of shared clonotypes between healthy human individuals. Study-wide results and limits: Larger estimated richness was generally seen in naive subsets than in memory subsets.

Naivety among CD8 cells was defined by CD45RO negativity and positive CCR7 selection, thereby excluding terminally differentiated effector memory CD45RA+ cells. For sorted subsets, about 190 ng DNA per replicate equaled about 27,000 T cell genomes. The data were produced by immunoSEQ multiplex PCR, yet TCRdb's version contains in-frame clones alone and is incomplete. The sample has 1.5 million to 2.5 million clones; less than 95% are singletons. Comments on this clone: Its target is unknown.

The CDR3 has 13 amino acids. CDR1 is SNHLY and CDR2 is FYNNEI in the germline V gene. V was shortened by 2 bases and J by 4 bases, with 8 bases between the two germline ends. The clonotype was recovered from a man between 18 and 35 years old in good health. The rearrangement uses TRBV2 and TRBJ2-5; D remains unclear. Material: naive CD8+ T cells sorted from blood. The CDR3 region has the DNA TGTGCCAGCAGTGAAATGGTGGGAGAGACCCAGTACTTC. It encodes CASSEMVGETQYF.